These 4 T cell receptor beta chains share one sample of origin, sequenced in a study of neurological immune-mediated disorders. Documented time point: longitudinal time-point 2. Via MiXCR, TCRdb re-called the 5' RACE reads, giving one row per CDR3 protein. The sample holds approximately 89,000 distinct CDR3 sequences; approximately 13% are singletons and the top ten take approximately 5%. Source material: PBMCs. The receptors stem from a female donor with HTLV-1-associated myelopathy (HAM/TSP).

This clonotype was recorded at least ten times. The rearrangement uses TRBV6-5 and TRBJ2-5; a possible D gene is TRBD2 (6 bases). The V gene's germline CDR1 is MNHEY and CDR2 SVGAGI. V gave up 7 bases and J gave up 4 bases, with 19 bases separating them. The CDR3 has 15 residues. CDR3 amino acids: CASTYGGLGGETQYF. In DNA, the CDR3 is TGTGCCAGCACCTACGGTGGTCTGGGGGGAGAGACCCAGTACTTC.

In this sample, this clonotype turned up many times. The chain has TRBV2 and TRBJ1-2; D possibly corresponds to TRBD1 (5 bases). CDR3 size: 15 residues. Trimming pared 4 bases from V and 0 bases from J, leaving 12 bases between. Looked up from germline, CDR1 is SNHLY and CDR2 is FYNNEI. CDR3 residues: CASSVPGTSNYGYTF. The CDR3 DNA sequence: TGTGCCAGCAGTGTGCCAGGGACCTCTAACTATGGCTACACCTTC.

This clonotype occurred many times. This chain connects TRBV12-3 or TRBV12-4 to TRBJ2-5; 8 bases are a match to TRBD1. V lost 3 bases to trimming and J lost 5 bases; unmatched junction nucleotides: 8. The CDR3 contains 15 residues. CDR3 sequence (DNA): TGTGCCAGCAGTTTTTTGTCAGGGGGCGTGGAGACCCAGTACTTC. Translating it yields CASSFLSGGVETQYF.

This clonotype was detected many times. The V call is TRBV11-2, the J call TRBJ2-2; D is unresolved. This CDR3 is 13 amino acids long. Per germline, CDR1 SGHAT and CDR2 FQNNGV. V lost 3 bases and J 3 bases, leaving 5 bases between the germline ends. The CDR3 DNA sequence: TGTGCCAGCAGCTTCCTTGACACCGGGGAGCTGTTTTTT. It codes for CASSFLDTGELFF.